The entry below describes one T cell receptor (beta chain). Study processing details: Amplifying reference gene primers gave estimates of nucleated cell counts. Sequenced by immunoSEQ multiplex PCR; TCRdb stores in-frame clones only, minus some. V, J and clone size reflect that table, while D and trimming were determined from the DNA. The sample holds about 99,000 clones, about 90% seen once. The Seattle site enrolled patients during active infection and followed them longitudinally. The data are from a study of blood T cell repertoires in COVID-19. Study at large: T cells, B-cell-depleted T cells, or PBMCs supplied cDNA or gDNA.

Trimming cost V 6 bases and J 14 bases; bases outside gene matches: 30. Germline V gives CDR1 LNHDA, CDR2 SQIVND (reference sequence). This CDR3 has 20 amino acids. Material for sequencing was peripheral blood. This TCR was recovered from a man aged 50 to 59 with COVID-19, enrolled during active disease. The V and J genes are TRBV19 and TRBJ1-6, with TRBD1 matching over 8 bases. The CDR3 DNA reads as TGTGCCAGTAGCCAATACCAATCACGATCGGCGGACAGGGAATATCGAACCCTCCACTTT. Translating it yields CASSQYQSRSADREYRTLHF.